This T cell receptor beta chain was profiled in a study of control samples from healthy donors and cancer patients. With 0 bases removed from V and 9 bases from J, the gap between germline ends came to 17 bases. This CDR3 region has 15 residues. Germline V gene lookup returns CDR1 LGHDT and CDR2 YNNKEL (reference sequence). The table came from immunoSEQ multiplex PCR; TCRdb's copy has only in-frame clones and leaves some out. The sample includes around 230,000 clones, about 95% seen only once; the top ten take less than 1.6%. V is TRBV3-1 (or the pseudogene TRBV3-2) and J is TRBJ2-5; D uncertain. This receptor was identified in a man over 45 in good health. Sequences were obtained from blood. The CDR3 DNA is TGTGCCAGCAGCCAAGATCGTGCTACGGCCCGCCCCCAGTACTTC. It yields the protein CASSQDRATARPQYF.